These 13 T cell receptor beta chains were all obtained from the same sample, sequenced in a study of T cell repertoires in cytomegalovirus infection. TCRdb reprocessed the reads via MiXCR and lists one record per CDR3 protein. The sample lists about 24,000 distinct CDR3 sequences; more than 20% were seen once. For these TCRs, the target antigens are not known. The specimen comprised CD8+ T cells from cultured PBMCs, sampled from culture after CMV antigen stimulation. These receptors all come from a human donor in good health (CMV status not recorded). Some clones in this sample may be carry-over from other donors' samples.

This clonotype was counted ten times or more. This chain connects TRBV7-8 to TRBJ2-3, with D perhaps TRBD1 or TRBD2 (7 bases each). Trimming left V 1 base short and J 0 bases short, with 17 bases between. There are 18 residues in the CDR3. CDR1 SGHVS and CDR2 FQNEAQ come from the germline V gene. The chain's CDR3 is CASSLERQGGRSTDTQYF. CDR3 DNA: TGTGCCAGCAGCTTAGAAAGGCAGGGGGGGCGGAGCACAGATACGCAGTATTTT.

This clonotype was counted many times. The CDR3 nucleotides read TGCAGTGCTAGAGCCGGGAAGTTCTTCAATGAGCAGTTCTTC. This sequence encodes CSARAGKFFNEQFF. The chain links TRBV20-1 to TRBJ2-1; D is possibly TRBD2 (5 bases). V was pared by 1 base and J by 6 bases, with 13 bases between. The germline CDR1 and CDR2 sequences are DFQATT and SNEGSKA (reference sequence). The CDR3 is 14 amino acids.

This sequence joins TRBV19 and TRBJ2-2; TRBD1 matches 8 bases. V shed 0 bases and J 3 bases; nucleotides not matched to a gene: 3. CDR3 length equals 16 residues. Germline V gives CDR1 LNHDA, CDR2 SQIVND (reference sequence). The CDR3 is CASSIEPTGDTGELFF. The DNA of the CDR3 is TGTGCCAGTAGTATAGAGCCGACAGGGGACACCGGGGAGCTGTTTTTT.

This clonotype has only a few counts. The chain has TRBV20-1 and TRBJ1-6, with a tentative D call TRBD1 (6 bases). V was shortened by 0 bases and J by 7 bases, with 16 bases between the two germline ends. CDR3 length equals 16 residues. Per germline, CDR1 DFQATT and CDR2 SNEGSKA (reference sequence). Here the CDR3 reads CSAREEDTGLNSPLHF. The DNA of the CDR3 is TGCAGTGCTAGAGAGGAGGATACAGGGCTCAATTCACCCCTCCACTTT.

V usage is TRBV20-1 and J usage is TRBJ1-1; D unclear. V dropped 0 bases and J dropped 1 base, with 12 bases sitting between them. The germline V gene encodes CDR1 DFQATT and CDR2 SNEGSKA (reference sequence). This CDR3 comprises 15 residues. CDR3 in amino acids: CSARDHGVTNTEAFF. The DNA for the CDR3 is TGCAGTGCTAGAGATCATGGGGTAACGAACACTGAAGCTTTCTTT.

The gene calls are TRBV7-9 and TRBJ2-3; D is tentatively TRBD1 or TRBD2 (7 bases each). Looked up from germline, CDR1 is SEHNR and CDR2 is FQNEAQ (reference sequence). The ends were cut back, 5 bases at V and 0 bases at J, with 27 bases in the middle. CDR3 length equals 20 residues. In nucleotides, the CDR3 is TGTGCCAGCAGCCAAACACCTAGTCGAGACAGGGAGGGGAGCACAGATACGCAGTATTTT. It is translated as CASSQTPSRDREGSTDTQYF.

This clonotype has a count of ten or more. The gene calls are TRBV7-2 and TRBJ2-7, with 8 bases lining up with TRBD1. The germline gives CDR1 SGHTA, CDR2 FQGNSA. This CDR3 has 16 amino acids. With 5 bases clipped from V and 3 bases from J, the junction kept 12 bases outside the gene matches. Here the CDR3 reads CASSPGTGGIFYEQYF. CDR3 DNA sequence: TGTGCCAGCAGCCCTGGGACAGGAGGGATATTCTACGAGCAGTACTTC.

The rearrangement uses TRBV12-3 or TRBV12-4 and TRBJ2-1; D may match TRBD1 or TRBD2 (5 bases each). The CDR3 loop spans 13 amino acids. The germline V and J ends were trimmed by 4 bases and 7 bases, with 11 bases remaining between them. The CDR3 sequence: CASSSSQGNEQFF. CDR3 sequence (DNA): TGTGCCAGCAGTTCTAGCCAGGGAAATGAGCAGTTCTTC.

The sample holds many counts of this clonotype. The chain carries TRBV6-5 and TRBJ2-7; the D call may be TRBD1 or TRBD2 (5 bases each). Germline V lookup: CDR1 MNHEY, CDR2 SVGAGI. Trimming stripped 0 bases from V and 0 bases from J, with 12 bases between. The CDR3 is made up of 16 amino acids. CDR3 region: CASSYSWDLSSYEQYF. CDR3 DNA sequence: TGTGCCAGCAGTTACTCCTGGGACCTAAGCTCCTACGAGCAGTACTTC.

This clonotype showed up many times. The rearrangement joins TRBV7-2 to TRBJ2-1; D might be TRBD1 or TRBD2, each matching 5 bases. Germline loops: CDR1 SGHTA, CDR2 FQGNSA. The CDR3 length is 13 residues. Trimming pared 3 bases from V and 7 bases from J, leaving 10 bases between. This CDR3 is CASSFGGSNEQFF. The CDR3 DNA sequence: TGTGCCAGCAGCTTTGGGGGTTCAAATGAGCAGTTCTTC.

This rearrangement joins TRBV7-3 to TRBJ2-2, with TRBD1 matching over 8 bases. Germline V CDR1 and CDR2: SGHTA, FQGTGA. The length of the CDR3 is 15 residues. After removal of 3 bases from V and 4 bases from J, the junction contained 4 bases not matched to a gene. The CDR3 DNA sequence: TGTGCCAGCAGCTTGCAGGGGGCCGCCACCGGGGAGCTGTTTTTT. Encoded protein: CASSLQGAATGELFF.

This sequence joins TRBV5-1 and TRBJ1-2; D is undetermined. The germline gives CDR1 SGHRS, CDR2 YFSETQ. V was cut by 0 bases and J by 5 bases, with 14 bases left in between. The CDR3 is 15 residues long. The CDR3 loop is CASSLEPLARYGYTF. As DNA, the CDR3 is TGCGCCAGCAGCTTGGAGCCCCTGGCCCGTTATGGCTACACCTTC. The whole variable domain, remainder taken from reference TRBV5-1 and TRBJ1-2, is KAGVTQTPRYLIKTRGQQVTLSCSPISGHRSVSWYQQTPGQGLQFLFEYFSETQRNKGNFPGRFSGRQFSNSRSEMNVSTLELGDSALYLCASSLEPLARYGYTFGSGTRLTVV.

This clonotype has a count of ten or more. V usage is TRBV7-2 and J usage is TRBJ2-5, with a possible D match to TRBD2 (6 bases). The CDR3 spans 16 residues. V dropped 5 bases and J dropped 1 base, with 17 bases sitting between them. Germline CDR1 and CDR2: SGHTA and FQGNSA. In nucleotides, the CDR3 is TGTGCCAGCAGCGCCCCACGGGCGGAGGGCCAAGAGACCCAGTACTTC. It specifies CASSAPRAEGQETQYF. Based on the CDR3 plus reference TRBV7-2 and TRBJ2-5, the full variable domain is GAGVSQSPSNKVTEKGKDVELRCDPISGHTALYWYRQSLGQGLEFLIYFQGNSAPDKSGLPSDRFSAERTGGSVSTLTIQRTQQEDSAVYLCASSAPRAEGQETQYFGPGTRLLVL.